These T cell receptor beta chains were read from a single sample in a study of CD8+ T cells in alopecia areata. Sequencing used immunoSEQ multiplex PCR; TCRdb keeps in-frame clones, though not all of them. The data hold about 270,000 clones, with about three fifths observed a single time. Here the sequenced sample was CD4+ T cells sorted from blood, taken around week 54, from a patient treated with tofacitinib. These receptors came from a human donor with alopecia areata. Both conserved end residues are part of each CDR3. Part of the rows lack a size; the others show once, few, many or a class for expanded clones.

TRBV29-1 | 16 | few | CSVVVSLSGSNQPQHF
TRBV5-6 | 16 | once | CASSSPAGDTEETQYF
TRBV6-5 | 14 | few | CASSRQGWDNEQFF
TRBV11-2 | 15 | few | CASSQLGRTGPEQYF
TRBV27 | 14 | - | CASRRSGDGQPQHF
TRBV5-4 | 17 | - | CASRPESGRQGFNEQFF
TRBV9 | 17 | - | CASSPPATGSTYNEQFF
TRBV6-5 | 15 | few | CASSPAQGSNQPQHF
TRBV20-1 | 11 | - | CSAGQGNEQFF
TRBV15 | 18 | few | CATSRVPREKGLGITLHF
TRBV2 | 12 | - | CASSDRDQPQHF
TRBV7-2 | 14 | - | CASSLKFGLDIQYF
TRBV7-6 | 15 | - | CASSQGPSSYNEQFF
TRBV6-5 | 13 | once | CASSPSGEETQYF
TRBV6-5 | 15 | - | CASSSGGLAKNIQYF
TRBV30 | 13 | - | CAWSNPGRDTQYF
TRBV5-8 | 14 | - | CASSLGPGKNTQYF
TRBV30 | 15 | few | CAWSVSGTGTGELFF
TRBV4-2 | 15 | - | CASSYGQSGANVLTF
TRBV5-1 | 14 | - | CASSLGQGDEKLFF
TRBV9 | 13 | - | CASSVEGGETQYF
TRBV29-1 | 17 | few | CSVEARGTRHPQETQYF
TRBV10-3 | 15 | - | CAISNSGSSYNEQFF
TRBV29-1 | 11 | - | CSVGLGGELFF